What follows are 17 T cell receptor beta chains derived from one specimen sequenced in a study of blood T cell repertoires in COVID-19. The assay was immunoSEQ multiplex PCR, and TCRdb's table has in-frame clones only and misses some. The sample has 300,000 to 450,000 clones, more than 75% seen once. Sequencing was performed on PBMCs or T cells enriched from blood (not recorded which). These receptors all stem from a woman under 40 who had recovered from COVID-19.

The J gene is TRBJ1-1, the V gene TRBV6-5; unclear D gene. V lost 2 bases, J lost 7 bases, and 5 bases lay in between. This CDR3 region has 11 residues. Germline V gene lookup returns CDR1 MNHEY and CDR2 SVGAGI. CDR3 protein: CASSYDNEAFF. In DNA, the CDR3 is TGTGCCAGCAGTTACGACAATGAAGCTTTCTTT.

The CDR3 protein is CASSLGAQGNEQFF. CDR3 DNA sequence: TGTGCCAGCAGCTTAGGGGCACAGGGAAATGAGCAGTTCTTC. V is TRBV7-2 and J is TRBJ2-1; perhaps TRBD1 as D (6 bases). V lost 1 base and J lost 7, with 11 bases in between. This CDR3 has 14 residues. Germline CDR1 is SGHTA and CDR2 is FQGNSA.

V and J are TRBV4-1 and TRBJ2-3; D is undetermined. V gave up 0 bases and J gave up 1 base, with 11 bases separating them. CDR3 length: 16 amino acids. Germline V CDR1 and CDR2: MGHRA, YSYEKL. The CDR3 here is CASSQDSSGRTDTQYF. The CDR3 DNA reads TGCGCCAGCAGCCAAGATTCATCAGGCCGCACAGATACGCAGTATTTT.

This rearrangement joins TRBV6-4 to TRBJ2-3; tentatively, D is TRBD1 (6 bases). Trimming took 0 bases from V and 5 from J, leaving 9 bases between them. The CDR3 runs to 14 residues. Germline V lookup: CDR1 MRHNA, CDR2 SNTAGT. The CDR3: CASSDSGARDTQYF. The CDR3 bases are TGTGCCAGCAGTGACTCGGGGGCGCGAGATACGCAGTATTTT.

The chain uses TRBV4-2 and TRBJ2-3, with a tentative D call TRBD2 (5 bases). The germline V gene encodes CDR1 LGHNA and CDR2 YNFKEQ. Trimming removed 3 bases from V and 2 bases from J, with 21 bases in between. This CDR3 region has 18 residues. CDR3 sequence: CASSHLGRTPNPTDTQYF. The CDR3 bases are TGTGCCAGCAGCCATCTGGGTCGGACTCCAAACCCCACAGATACGCAGTATTTT.

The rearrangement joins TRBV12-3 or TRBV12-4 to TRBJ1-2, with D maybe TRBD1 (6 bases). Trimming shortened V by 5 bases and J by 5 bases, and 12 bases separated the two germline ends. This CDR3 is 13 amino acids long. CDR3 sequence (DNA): TGTGCCAGCAGTCCGGACAGCCCTTATGGCTACACCTTC. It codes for CASSPDSPYGYTF.

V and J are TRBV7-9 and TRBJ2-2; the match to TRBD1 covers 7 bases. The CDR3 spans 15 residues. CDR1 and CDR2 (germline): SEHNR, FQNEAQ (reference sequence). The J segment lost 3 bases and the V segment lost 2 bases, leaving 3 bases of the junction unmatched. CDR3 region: CASSLRQGDTGELFF. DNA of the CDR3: TGTGCCAGCAGCTTACGACAGGGCGACACCGGGGAGCTGTTTTTT. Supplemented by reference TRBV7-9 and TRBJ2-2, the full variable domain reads DTGVSQNPRHKITKRGQNVTFRCDPISEHNRLYWYRQTLGQGPEFLTYFQNEAQLEKSRLLSDRFSAERPKGSFSTLEIQRTEQGDSAMYLCASSLRQGDTGELFFGEGSRLTVL.

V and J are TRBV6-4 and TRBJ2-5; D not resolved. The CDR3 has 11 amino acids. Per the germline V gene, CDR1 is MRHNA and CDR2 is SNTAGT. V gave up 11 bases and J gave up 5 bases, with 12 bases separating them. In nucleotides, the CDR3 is TGTGCCCTCATCCGGCGGGAGACCCAGTACTTC. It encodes CALIRRETQYF.

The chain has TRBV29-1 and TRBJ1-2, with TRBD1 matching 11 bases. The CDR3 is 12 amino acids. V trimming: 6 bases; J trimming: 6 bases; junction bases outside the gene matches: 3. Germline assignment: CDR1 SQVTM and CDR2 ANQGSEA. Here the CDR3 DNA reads TGCAGCGTAGGACAGGGGGCCCATGGCTACACCTTC. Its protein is CSVGQGAHGYTF. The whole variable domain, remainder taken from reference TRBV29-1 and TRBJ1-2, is SAVISQKPSRDICQRGTSLTIQCQVDSQVTMMFWYRQQPGQSLTLIATANQGSEATYESGFVIDKFPISRPNLTFSTLTVSNMSPEDSSIYLCSVGQGAHGYTFGSGTRLTVV.

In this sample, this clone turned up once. The CDR3 DNA follows: TGTGCCAGCAACACAGGGGGTAGTCAGCCCCAGCATTTT. As protein: CASNTGGSQPQHF. The chain is built from TRBV28 and TRBJ1-5; 8 positions agree with TRBD1. Trimming removed 7 bases from V and 6 bases from J; junction bases left unmatched: 5. CDR3 length: 13 residues. Germline CDR1 is MDHEN and CDR2 is SYDVKM.

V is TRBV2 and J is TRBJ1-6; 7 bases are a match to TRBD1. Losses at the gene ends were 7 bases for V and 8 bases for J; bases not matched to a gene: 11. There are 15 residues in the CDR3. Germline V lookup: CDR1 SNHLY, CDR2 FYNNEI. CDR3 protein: CASTDRQGSHSPLHF. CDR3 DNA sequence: TGTGCCAGCACAGATCGACAGGGCTCGCATTCACCCCTCCACTTT.

The CDR3 nucleotides are TGTGCCAGCACCCTAGGAGGGGGGCTGTGGGGGACTAGCGGCCAAGAGACCCAGTACTTC. It is translated as CASTLGGGLWGTSGQETQYF. The chain couples TRBV7-9 to TRBJ2-5; 11 nucleotides line up with TRBD2. The V and J ends lost 7 bases and 1 base, in that order; junction bases with no gene match: 20. CDR1 SEHNR and CDR2 FQNEAQ come from the germline V gene (reference sequence). This CDR3 spans 20 amino acids. Together with reference TRBV7-9 and TRBJ2-5, the CDR3 gives the full variable domain: DTGVSQNPRHKITKRGQNVTFRCDPISEHNRLYWYRQTLGQGPEFLTYFQNEAQLEKSRLLSDRFSAERPKGSFSTLEIQRTEQGDSAMYLCASTLGGGLWGTSGQETQYFGPGTRLLVL.

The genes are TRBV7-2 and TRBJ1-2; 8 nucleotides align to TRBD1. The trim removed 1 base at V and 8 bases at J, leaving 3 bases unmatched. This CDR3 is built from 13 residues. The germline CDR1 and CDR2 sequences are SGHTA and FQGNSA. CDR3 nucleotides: TGTGCCAGCAGCTTAGGGACAGGGTTGGGCTACACCTTC. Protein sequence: CASSLGTGLGYTF.

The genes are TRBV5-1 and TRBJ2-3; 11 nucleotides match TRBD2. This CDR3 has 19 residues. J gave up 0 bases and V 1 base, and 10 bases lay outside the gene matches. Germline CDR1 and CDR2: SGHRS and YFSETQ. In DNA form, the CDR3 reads TGCGCCAGCAGCTTGTCGTTTAGCGGGGGGGCCTCTAGCACAGATACGCAGTATTTT. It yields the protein CASSLSFSGGASSTDTQYF.

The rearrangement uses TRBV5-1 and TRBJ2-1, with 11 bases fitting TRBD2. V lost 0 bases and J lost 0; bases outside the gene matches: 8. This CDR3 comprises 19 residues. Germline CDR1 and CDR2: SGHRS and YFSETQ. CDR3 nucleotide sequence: TGCGCCAGCAGCTTGGTTCGCCTAGCGGGGGGCCCCTCCTACAATGAGCAGTTCTTC. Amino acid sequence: CASSLVRLAGGPSYNEQFF. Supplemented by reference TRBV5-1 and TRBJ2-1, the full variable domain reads KAGVTQTPRYLIKTRGQQVTLSCSPISGHRSVSWYQQTPGQGLQFLFEYFSETQRNKGNFPGRFSGRQFSNSRSEMNVSTLELGDSALYLCASSLVRLAGGPSYNEQFFGPGTRLTVL.

DNA of the CDR3: TGTGCCAGCAGCCGGGGTTTTAACCTTGGGAGCAATCAGCCCCAGCATTTT. This encodes CASSRGFNLGSNQPQHF. The J gene is TRBJ1-5, the V gene TRBV28; D unresolved. The germline V gene has CDR1 MDHEN and CDR2 SYDVKM. There are 17 residues in the CDR3. V was trimmed by 6 bases and J by 1 base, leaving 19 bases between them.

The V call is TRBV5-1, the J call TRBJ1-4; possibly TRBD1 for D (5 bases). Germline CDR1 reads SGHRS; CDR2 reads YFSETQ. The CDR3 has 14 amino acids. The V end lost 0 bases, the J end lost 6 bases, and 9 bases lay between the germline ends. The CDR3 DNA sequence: TGCGCCAGCAGCTTGGACGGGACTGATGAAAAACTGTTTTTT. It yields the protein CASSLDGTDEKLFF.